Listed below are T cell receptor beta chains from one sample, sequenced in a study of Graves' ophthalmopathy and Graves' hyperthyroidism. A single record per CDR3 protein comes from TCRdb applying MiXCR to the multiplex PCR reads. The data show about 380,000 distinct CDR3 sequences, approximately 15% seen once. The sequencing sample was made of peripheral blood. The receptor source for this set is a woman younger than 35 with stable Graves' hyperthyroidism. Both conserved end residues are part of each CDR3. A D gene is named only where the DNA matches it firmly. Clone size reads once, few, many, or a class if the clone is expanded.

j_call v_call d_call clone_size cdr3_aa cdr3_nt
TRBJ2-5 TRBV28 TRBD1 many CASSPRGQRETQYF TGTGCCAGCAGTCCCAGGGGGCAGAGAGAGACCCAGTACTTC
TRBJ1-1 TRBV24-1 . many CATSESALATEAFF TGTGCCACCAGTGAATCGGCGTTGGCCACTGAAGCTTTCTTT
TRBJ2-4 TRBV20-1 . many CSARPGQKNIQYF TGCAGTGCCCGGCCTGGACAAAAAAACATTCAGTACTTC
TRBJ1-6 TRBV12-3/TRBV12-4 . many CASSFYNSPLHF TGTGCCAGCAGTTTCTATAATTCACCCCTCCACTTT
TRBJ2-7 TRBV7-3 TRBD1 many CASSRYPTGAAYEQYF TGTGCCAGCAGCCGATACCCGACAGGGGCGGCCTACGAGCAGTACTTC
TRBJ1-2 TRBV15 TRBD1 many CATSRDSGQPENNYGYTF TGTGCCACCAGCAGAGATTCGGGACAGCCCGAAAATAACTATGGCTACACCTTC
TRBJ1-5 TRBV12-3/TRBV12-4 TRBD1 many CASGRTGEQPQHF TGTGCCAGCGGTCGGACAGGGGAACAGCCCCAGCATTTT
TRBJ2-7 TRBV24-1 TRBD1 many CATSDPGQGFHEQYF TGTGCCACCAGTGATCCGGGACAGGGCTTCCACGAGCAGTACTTC
TRBJ1-5 TRBV12-3/TRBV12-4 . many CASSLGGVSNQPQHF TGTGCCAGCAGTTTGGGGGGCGTTAGCAATCAGCCCCAGCATTTT
TRBJ1-5 TRBV12-3/TRBV12-4 TRBD1 many CASSLQGVNQPQHF TGTGCCAGCAGTCTACAGGGGGTAAATCAGCCCCAGCATTTT
TRBJ2-7 TRBV2 TRBD1 many CAVRTGDSGEQYF TGTGCCGTCAGGACAGGGGATAGTGGCGAGCAGTACTTC
TRBJ1-2 TRBV6-1 . many CASSENGNYGYTF TGTGCCAGCAGTGAAAACGGAAACTATGGCTACACCTTC
TRBJ1-2 TRBV19 TRBD1 many CASSRDRGIGYTF TGTGCCAGTAGTAGGGACAGGGGGATCGGCTACACCTTC
TRBJ1-1 TRBV20-1 . many CSARGQAAEAFF TGCAGTGCTAGAGGACAGGCGGCTGAAGCTTTCTTT
TRBJ2-5 TRBV12-3/TRBV12-4 . many CASTLRPLRGTQYF TGTGCCAGCACCCTCAGGCCCCTTCGGGGGACCCAGTACTTC